The 27 T cell receptor beta chains below were found in one sample sequenced in a study of OX40 agonist ivuxolimab in advanced cancers. Some clones are missing from TCRdb's copy, which holds only in-frame ones; the method was immunoSEQ multiplex PCR. The sample has tens of thousands of clones, roughly 91% seen once; the top ten hold under 15%. The specimen comprised CD4+ or CD8+ T cells sorted from blood, sampled in a trial of the OX40 agonist ivuxolimab. Every receptor here comes from an adult with an advanced solid tumor such as melanoma, head and neck, liver or kidney cancer.

This clone is classed as medium-sized (0.01 to 0.1%). V and J are TRBV27 and TRBJ2-2; D is unclear. V lost 2 bases to trimming and J lost 6 bases, with 10 bases between them. Germline-derived CDR1 and CDR2 are MNHEY and SMNVEV (reference sequence). The CDR3 totals 14 residues. DNA of the CDR3: TGTGCCAGCAGTTTAAGGTCGCTATCCGGGGAGCTGTTTTTT. Translated: CASSLRSLSGELFF.

The chain recombines TRBV4-2 with TRBJ2-7; D unclear. There are 13 residues in the CDR3. Per germline, CDR1 LGHNA and CDR2 YNFKEQ. V lost 2 bases and J lost 4, with 9 bases in between. The CDR3 spells CASSQNVRYEQYF. CDR3 nucleotides: TGTGCCAGCAGCCAAAATGTAAGGTACGAGCAGTACTTC.

CDR3 DNA: TGCAGCGTTGATATAGGGGAGGCGACTGAAGCTTTCTTT. Translated: CSVDIGEATEAFF. J is TRBJ1-1 and V is TRBV29-1, with TRBD1 as a possible D gene (5 bases). The ends were cut back, 3 bases at V and 5 bases at J, with 13 bases in the middle. The CDR3 is 13 amino acids. CDR1 is SQVTM, CDR2 ANQGSEA, per germline.

This chain connects TRBV6-1 to TRBJ1-2, with 8 nucleotides matching TRBD1. CDR3 length: 11 amino acids. With V trimmed by 6 bases and J by 12 bases, 6 bases remained unmatched. CDR1 is MNHNS, CDR2 SASEGT, per germline. The CDR3 reads CASSPGQGHTF. The DNA of the CDR3 is TGTGCCAGCAGCCCCGGACAGGGCCACACCTTC.

This clone came up a few times. The V call is TRBV6-6, the J call TRBJ1-6; no firm D call. V shed 2 bases and J shed 7 bases, with 9 bases lying between them. This CDR3 contains 14 residues. Germline loops: CDR1 MNHNY, CDR2 SVGAGI (reference sequence). CDR3 sequence reads: CASSYDGFNSPLHF. The CDR3 region has the DNA TGTGCCAGCAGTTACGACGGATTCAATTCACCCCTCCACTTT.

The CDR3 DNA reads TGTGCCACCAGCAGTCCCCGCGGAACTAGCCGGGCCGGGGAGCTGTTTTTT. Protein: CATSSPRGTSRAGELFF. The chain links TRBV15 to TRBJ2-2; possible D gene TRBD2, 6 bases. The CDR3 length is 17 residues. V was pared by 3 bases and J by 6 bases, with 20 bases between. Germline values: CDR1 LNHNV, CDR2 YYDKDF (reference sequence).

This clone is medium-sized within its sample. J is TRBJ1-3 and V is TRBV11-2, with 7 bases identical to TRBD1. The junction had 1 base not matched to a gene; V was cut back by 5 bases and J by 6 bases. This CDR3 is 12 amino acids long. CDR1 and CDR2 from the germline V gene are SGHAT and FQNNGV. The CDR3 DNA sequence: TGTGCCAGCAGCGGGACAGCAAACACCATATATTTT. Protein: CASSGTANTIYF.

Comments on this clone: Other DNA sequences of this sample code for an identical CDR3. V and J are TRBV19 and TRBJ1-5; D possibly corresponds to TRBD1 (6 bases). CDR1 and CDR2 (germline): LNHDA, SQIVND (reference sequence). The CDR3 length is 13 residues. V was shortened by 6 bases and J by 7 bases, with 13 bases between the two germline ends. The CDR3 DNA sequence: TGTGCCAGTAGGTGGGGGGCGGGGCAGCCCCAGCATTTT. Its translation: CASRWGAGQPQHF.

CDR3 region: CAIAIRGDEQYF. CDR3 nucleotides: TGTGCCATTGCCATACGCGGGGACGAGCAGTACTTC. The rearrangement uses TRBV10-3 and TRBJ2-7, with a tentative D call TRBD2 (6 bases). The CDR3 has 12 residues. The ends were cut back, 9 bases at V and 5 bases at J, with 14 bases in the middle. Germline CDR1 is ENHRY and CDR2 is SYGVKD.

The chain combines TRBV11-1 with TRBJ2-2; 14 bases match TRBD2. The junction had 7 bases not matched to a gene; V was cut back by 4 bases and J by 3 bases. Germline V CDR1 and CDR2: SGHAT, FQDESV (reference sequence). There are 18 residues in the CDR3. CDR3 in amino acids: CASSSRTSGRRYTGELFF. Here the CDR3 DNA reads TGTGCCAGCAGCTCCAGGACTAGCGGGAGGCGATACACCGGGGAGCTGTTTTTT.

The V call is TRBV28, the J call TRBJ1-1; D gene uncertain. Trimming removed 3 bases from V and 1 base from J, with 6 bases in between. Germline values: CDR1 MDHEN, CDR2 SYDVKM. The CDR3 is 13 residues long. CDR3: CASSFSRNTEAFF. CDR3 nucleotide sequence: TGTGCCAGCAGTTTCAGCAGGAACACTGAAGCTTTCTTT.

The J gene is TRBJ1-5, the V gene TRBV4-1; D is unresolved. The CDR3 runs to 15 residues. Germline V gene sequence: CDR1 MGHRA, CDR2 YSYEKL. Trimming cost V 4 bases and J 2 bases, with 12 bases left between them. CDR3 sequence reads: CASSPRGPGNQPQHF. In DNA form, the CDR3 reads TGCGCCAGCAGCCCCCGAGGCCCGGGCAATCAGCCCCAGCATTTT.

This clone has a single count. V and J are TRBV19 and TRBJ1-1; possible D gene TRBD1, 5 bases. Germline V CDR1 and CDR2: LNHDA, SQIVND (reference sequence). V lost 4 bases and J 4 bases, leaving 13 bases between the germline ends. CDR3 length: 14 amino acids. CDR3 nucleotides: TGTGCCAGTAGTAACTCAGGGTATGTCACTGAAGCTTTCTTT. Protein product: CASSNSGYVTEAFF.

For the CDR3, the DNA is TGTGCCGCAGGGGGACGGGGCGTCGATGGCTACACCTTC. Translating gives CAAGGRGVDGYTF. V and J are TRBV7-9 and TRBJ1-2; 7 nucleotides line up with TRBD1. This CDR3 is 13 amino acids long. Germline V gene lookup returns CDR1 SEHNR and CDR2 FQNEAQ (reference sequence). V dropped 11 bases and J dropped 6; count of bases not matched to a gene: 12.

This rearrangement joins TRBV4-1 to TRBJ1-1; no definite D call. The CDR3 extends over 15 amino acids. V was cut by 8 bases and J by 1 base, with 17 bases left in between. Germline V gives CDR1 MGHRA, CDR2 YSYEKL. The CDR3 DNA follows: TGCGCCAGCGCAAGAGAGACAACGGCGAACACTGAAGCTTTCTTT. Translation gives CASARETTANTEAFF.

V and J are TRBV7-2 and TRBJ1-1; D perhaps matches TRBD1 (5 bases). Between the trimmed V and J ends, which lost 4 bases and 10 bases, there was a span of 13 bases. The length of the CDR3 is 12 residues. From germline, CDR1 is SGHTA and CDR2 FQGNSA. CDR3 residues: CASSSGTYLAFF. In DNA, the CDR3 is TGTGCCAGCAGCTCCGGGACCTACCTAGCTTTCTTT.

This chain joins TRBV27 and TRBJ1-2; D gene uncertain. Germline V gene data show CDR1 as MNHEY and CDR2 as SMNVEV (reference sequence). CDR3 length equals 14 residues. With 0 bases removed from V and 4 bases from J, the gap between germline ends came to 9 bases. Here the CDR3 DNA reads TGTGCCAGCAGTTTATCCACGGAAATCTATGGCTACACCTTC. Protein: CASSLSTEIYGYTF.

J is TRBJ2-7 and V is TRBV6-5; unclear D gene. Trimming removed 6 bases at V and 0 bases at J, with 9 bases between. This CDR3 spans 13 amino acids. CDR1 MNHEY and CDR2 SVGAGI come from the germline V gene. DNA for the CDR3: TGTGCCAGCAGGCCAATTACCTCCTACGAGCAGTACTTC. As protein: CASRPITSYEQYF.

The chain carries TRBV21-1 and TRBJ1-2. TRBV21-1 is a documented pseudogene. The CDR3 has 19 amino acids. The CDR3 DNA reads TGTGCCAGCAGCAAACCAGGTCAGGACGGGACGACTATCCACTATGGCTACACCTTC. Translated, it gives CASSKPGQDGTTIHYGYTF.

The chain links TRBV28 to TRBJ1-3, with no clear D. The V gene lost 4 bases and the J gene lost 0 bases, with 16 bases spanning the gap. CDR1 and CDR2 from the germline V gene are MDHEN and SYDVKM. This CDR3 spans 17 amino acids. The CDR3 DNA follows: TGTGCCAGCAGTTCCATAGATAGAGTCGCCTCTGGAAACACCATATATTTT. Protein: CASSSIDRVASGNTIYF. Looking up the rest from reference TRBV28 and TRBJ1-3 gives the full variable domain: DVKVTQSSRYLVKRTGEKVFLECVQDMDHENMFWYRQDPGLGLRLIYFSYDVKMKEKGDIPEGYSVSREKKERFSLILESASTNQTSMYLCASSSIDRVASGNTIYFGEGSWLTVV.

This sequence joins TRBV2 and TRBJ2-7; maybe TRBD1 (6 bases). CDR1 is SNHLY, CDR2 FYNNEI, per germline. CDR3 size: 16 residues. Trimming stripped 2 bases from V and 3 bases from J, with 17 bases between. The CDR3 loop is CASSEQLWDTSYEQYF. The CDR3 nucleotides read TGTGCCAGCAGTGAACAGCTCTGGGACACCAGCTACGAGCAGTACTTC.

This clone appeared once. The chain has TRBV7-9 and TRBJ1-1; D not certain. Trimming shortened V by 3 bases and J by 11 bases, and 10 bases separated the two germline ends. Germline values: CDR1 SEHNR, CDR2 FQNEAQ (reference sequence). The length of the CDR3 is 11 residues. The CDR3 region is CASSFGVVAFF. The CDR3 DNA is TGTGCCAGCAGCTTCGGGGTAGTGGCTTTCTTT. Variable domain in full (rest from reference TRBV7-9 and TRBJ1-1): DTGVSQNPRHKITKRGQNVTFRCDPISEHNRLYWYRQTLGQGPEFLTYFQNEAQLEKSRLLSDRFSAERPKGSFSTLEIQRTEQGDSAMYLCASSFGVVAFFGQGTRLTVV.

This clone was recorded a few times. The chain has TRBV6-1 and TRBJ2-6; D gene uncertain. This CDR3 contains 15 residues. CDR1 is MNHNS and CDR2 is SASEGT in the germline V gene. Trimming took 1 base from V and 1 from J, leaving 5 bases between them. CDR3 amino acids: CASSEVGSGANVLTF. The CDR3 bases are TGTGCCAGCAGTGAAGTAGGGTCTGGGGCCAACGTCCTGACTTTC.

This clone was counted once. The rearrangement uses TRBV28 and TRBJ2-3; 12 bases are shared with TRBD2. Trimming cost V 3 bases and J 3 bases; bases outside gene matches: 1. The length of the CDR3 is 15 residues. Germline assignment: CDR1 MDHEN and CDR2 SYDVKM. CDR3 protein: CASSFLAGGTDTQYF. CDR3 nucleotides: TGTGCCAGCAGTTTCCTAGCGGGGGGGACAGATACGCAGTATTTT.

The chain joins TRBV9 to TRBJ2-1, with TRBD2 identical over 14 bases. CDR1 SGDLS and CDR2 YYNGEE come from the germline V gene. J lost 1 base, V lost 4 bases, and 4 bases had no gene match. The CDR3 totals 17 residues. The CDR3 sequence is CASSLGTSGSSYNEQFF. CDR3 bases: TGTGCCAGCAGCCTTGGGACTAGCGGGAGTTCCTACAATGAGCAGTTCTTC.

The gene calls are TRBV4-1 and TRBJ2-2; D unclear. Trimming shortened V by 5 bases and J by 4 bases, and 14 bases separated the two germline ends. Germline loops: CDR1 MGHRA, CDR2 YSYEKL. The CDR3 length is 15 residues. The CDR3 DNA sequence: TGCGCCAGCAGCGTCAGAGGCGGATCCACCGGGGAGCTGTTTTTT. Protein: CASSVRGGSTGELFF.

The chain combines TRBV29-1 with TRBJ1-5; D might be TRBD1 (5 bases). The ends were cut back, 8 bases at V and 4 bases at J, with 15 bases in the middle. The CDR3 spans 13 residues. Germline lookup yields CDR1 SQVTM and CDR2 ANQGSEA. DNA of the CDR3: TGCAGCCCCAACGGGACCTTAAATCAGCCCCAGCATTTT. It is translated as CSPNGTLNQPQHF.